A selection of T cell receptor beta chains follows, all from one sample in a study of technical replicates of blood from a handful of donors. Clones were sequenced by immunoSEQ multiplex PCR, and TCRdb holds only the in-frame ones, with some missing. Seen here are tens of thousands of clones, approximately 96% observed once, and the top ten hold roughly 0.2%. Sequencing was carried out using T cells isolated from PBMCs. The source is a human donor in good health. Each CDR3 is given with its conserved first and last residue. D genes are given only for firm matches. The size of a clone is reported for some rows only, either as once, few or many, or as a class for expanded clones.

-,TRBJ1-3,-,TRBV30,TGTGCCTGGAGTGTCGGTACAGGATCAGGAAACACCATATATTTT,CAWSVGTGSGNTIYF
TRBD1,TRBJ2-7,-,TRBV19,TGTGCCAGTAGTATCAAACCCCCGGGACAGGGCTCCTACGAGCAGTACTTC,CASSIKPPGQGSYEQYF
-,TRBJ1-5,-,TRBV6-5,TGTGCCAGCAGTTACTCTGCAGGGGATCAGCCCCAGCATTTT,CASSYSAGDQPQHF
-,TRBJ2-2,-,TRBV7-2,TGTGCCAGCAGCTTACAACTAACCGGGGAGCTGTTTTTT,CASSLQLTGELFF
TRBD1,TRBJ1-1,once,TRBV28,TGTGCCAGCAGTCTTACAGGGGGCACTGAAGCTTTCTTT,CASSLTGGTEAFF
TRBD1,TRBJ1-2,once,TRBV2,TGTGCCAGCAGCCTCCCTGACAGGGGAAACAGGATCGGCTACACCTTC,CASSLPDRGNRIGYTF
-,TRBJ1-5,-,TRBV4-1,TGCGCCAGCAGCCAAGAGAGGGGCAATCAGCCCCAGCATTTT,CASSQERGNQPQHF
-,TRBJ1-5,-,TRBV2,TGTGCCAGCAGCGGGAGCTTCAATCAGCCCCAGCATTTT,CASSGSFNQPQHF
-,TRBJ2-5,-,TRBV5-1,TGCGCCAGCAGCTTTGCAGGACTACAACAAGAGACCCAGTACTTC,CASSFAGLQQETQYF
-,TRBJ1-2,-,TRBV19,TGTGCCAGTAGTATCATCCAGAGCCGGGGAGGCTACACCTTC,CASSIIQSRGGYTF
-,TRBJ2-7,-,TRBV29-1,TGCAGCGTTGGCGAGCGAGCCTACGAGCAGTACTTC,CSVGERAYEQYF
TRBD2,TRBJ2-1,few,TRBV25-1,TGTGCCAGCAGTGCCGGGACTAGCGGATTCTACAATGAGCAGTTCTTC,CASSAGTSGFYNEQFF
-,TRBJ2-1,-,TRBV15,TGTGCCACCAGCAGGGGGGGAGATTGGAGGCCAAGGGGTGAACACAATGAGCAGTTCTTC,CATSRGGDWRPRGEHNEQFF
-,TRBJ1-5,-,TRBV5-1,TGCGCCAGCAGCTTGGGGCAGCACGGGCAGCCCCAGCATTTT,CASSLGQHGQPQHF
-,TRBJ2-1,-,TRBV4-1,TGCGCCAGCAGCCAAGGTGTTTTCGGCAATGAGCAGTTCTTC,CASSQGVFGNEQFF
TRBD1,TRBJ2-5,once,TRBV5-1,TGCGCCAGCAGCCCAGGGGGTGAGGAGACCCAGTACTTC,CASSPGGEETQYF
TRBD1,TRBJ1-5,few,TRBV25-1,TGTGCGGCAGGGGCAGGGGGCCCGTGTCAGCCCCAGCATTTT,CAAGAGGPCQPQHF
-,TRBJ2-1,-,TRBV2,TGTGCCAGCAGTGAAACGGGGGATGAGCAGTTCTTC,CASSETGDEQFF
-,TRBJ1-5,-,TRBV25-1,TGTGCCAGCAAGGCGGCCGATAGCAATCAGCCCCAGCATTTT,CASKAADSNQPQHF
-,TRBJ2-1,-,TRBV7-3,TGTGCCAGCAGCTCCCAGGAACGCACGATACAGTTCTTC,CASSSQERTIQFF
-,TRBJ1-1,once,TRBV7-6,TGTGCCAGCAGCCCGACAGGGAACACTGAAGCTTTCTTT,CASSPTGNTEAFF
-,TRBJ2-3,-,TRBV18,TGTGCCAGCTCATTCAGGGAATCGAGCACAGATACGCAGTATTTT,CASSFRESSTDTQYF
TRBD2,TRBJ2-7,-,TRBV7-2,TGTGCCAGCAGCTTCCTTGCGGGAGGTTTGTCCTACGAGCAGTACTTC,CASSFLAGGLSYEQYF
-,TRBJ2-1,-,TRBV5-1,TGCGCCAGCAGCATGTTGACAGTACTTTCCTACAATGAGCAGTTCTTC,CASSMLTVLSYNEQFF
TRBD1,TRBJ1-1,-,TRBV19,TGTGCCAGTCATAAATGGGGGACAGTGAACACTGAAGCTTTCTTT,CASHKWGTVNTEAFF
-,TRBJ2-7,-,TRBV14,TGTGCCAGCAGCCAAGATCAACTGATGCAATTC,CASSQDQLMQF
-,TRBJ2-7,-,TRBV9,TGTGCCAGCAGCGTAGGTGAGACAGCTTCCTACGAGCAGTACTTC,CASSVGETASYEQYF
-,TRBJ2-3,-,TRBV6-1,TGTGCCAGCAGCCGACAGACCGATACGCAGTATTTT,CASSRQTDTQYF
TRBD2,TRBJ2-1,once,TRBV29-1,TGCAGCGTTGACTCACTAGCGGACAATGAGCAGTTCTTC,CSVDSLADNEQFF
-,TRBJ2-5,-,TRBV5-4,TGTGCCAGCACCACCGAAAGGAGCGAGACCCAGTACTTC,CASTTERSETQYF
-,TRBJ1-2,-,TRBV18,TGTGCCAGCTCACAAGAGCTAGGGAGATACTATGGCTACACCTTC,CASSQELGRYYGYTF
-,TRBJ1-2,-,TRBV6-6,TGTGCCAGCAGCGCGGGCCAGGCTTTAACTCATGGCTACACCTTC,CASSAGQALTHGYTF
-,TRBJ2-1,-,TRBV11-2,TGTGCCAGCAGCTTAGTAACACCCCCCGGCGGGGAGCAGTTCTTC,CASSLVTPPGGEQFF
-,TRBJ1-1,-,TRBV7-9,TGTGCCAGCAAACAGGAGCCGGGTGAAGCTTTCTTT,CASKQEPGEAFF
-,TRBJ2-2,-,TRBV27,TGTGCCAGCAGTGAAGAGCTCGCCGGGGCCGGGGAGCTGTTTTTT,CASSEELAGAGELFF
TRBD1,TRBJ2-2,-,TRBV4-1,TGCGCCAGCCGGGGCCGGGACAGGCTATTTACGTCGGACACCGGGGAGCTGTTTTTT,CASRGRDRLFTSDTGELFF
-,TRBJ2-7,-,TRBV10-3,TGTGCCATCAGTGATGGGAGCGAGCAGTACTTC,CAISDGSEQYF
-,TRBJ1-1,-,TRBV13,TGTGCCAGCAGCTTATATTCGAGCAGTGGACTCACTGAAGCTTTCTTT,CASSLYSSSGLTEAFF
-,TRBJ2-7,-,TRBV5-4,TGTGCCAGCAGCTTGAGCGGTACCTACGAGCAGTACTTC,CASSLSGTYEQYF
-,TRBJ2-7,-,TRBV5-1,TGCGCCAGCAGCTTAGGGGACTACGAGCAGTACTTC,CASSLGDYEQYF